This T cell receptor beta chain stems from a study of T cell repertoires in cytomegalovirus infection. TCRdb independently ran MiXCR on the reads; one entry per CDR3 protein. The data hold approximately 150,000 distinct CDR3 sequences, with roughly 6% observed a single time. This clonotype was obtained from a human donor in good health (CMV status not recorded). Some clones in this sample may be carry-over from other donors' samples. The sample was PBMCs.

For the CDR3, the DNA is TGCGCCAGCAGCTTGGCCGCCGGGACAGGGGGGTCTCATGAGCAGTTCTTC. This sequence encodes CASSLAAGTGGSHEQFF. The chain couples TRBV5-1 to TRBJ2-1, with 11 bases fitting TRBD1. V trimming: 0 bases; J trimming: 8 bases; junction bases outside the gene matches: 10. Germline CDR1 reads SGHRS; CDR2 reads YFSETQ. This CDR3 spans 17 amino acids.